The rows below give T cell receptor beta chains drawn from one sample of a study of human T cells and chemical hapten exposure. TCRdb independently ran MiXCR on the RACE reads; one entry per CDR3 protein. The sample has some 36,000 distinct CDR3 sequences, roughly 9.5% seen once. The source material was whole blood, sampled in connection with sensitization to the hapten diphenylcyclopropenone (DPC). These receptors were taken from a man over 45 with alopecia areata. Some clones in this sample may be carry-over from other donors' samples. Both conserved end residues are part of each CDR3. Fields, in order: clone size, V gene, J gene, D gene, CDR3 protein, CDR3 DNA. The D gene is left open where the match is weak. Only some rows state a clone size, as once, few, many or a class for expanded clones.

clone_size: many
v_call: TRBV7-8
j_call: TRBJ1-5
d_call: .
cdr3_aa: CASSLRVNQPQHF
cdr3_nt: TGTGCCAGCAGCCTCCGCGTCAATCAGCCCCAGCATTTT

clone_size: many
v_call: TRBV11-2
j_call: TRBJ2-1
d_call: TRBD1
cdr3_aa: CASSPRRGGQGVHEQFF
cdr3_nt: TGTGCCAGCAGCCCCCGGCGAGGGGGACAGGGGGTCCATGAGCAGTTCTTC

clone_size: few
v_call: TRBV18
j_call: TRBJ1-5
d_call: TRBD1
cdr3_aa: CASSPEIGTVSNQPQHF
cdr3_nt: TGTGCCAGCTCACCGGAGATCGGGACAGTTAGCAATCAGCCCCAGCATTTT

clone_size: many
v_call: TRBV28
j_call: TRBJ1-2
d_call: .
cdr3_aa: CASSLPGRRDYTF
cdr3_nt: TGTGCCAGCAGTTTACCGGGGCGCCGGGACTACACCTTC

clone_size: .
v_call: TRBV4-1
j_call: TRBJ1-6
d_call: .
cdr3_aa: CASSQDVGGGYNSPLHF
cdr3_nt: TGCGCCAGCAGCCAAGATGTTGGGGGCGGCTATAATTCACCCCTCCACTTT

clone_size: .
v_call: TRBV6-5
j_call: TRBJ2-4
d_call: TRBD2
cdr3_aa: CASSYSPSGSDIQYF
cdr3_nt: TGTGCCAGCAGTTACTCCCCTAGCGGGAGTGACATTCAGTACTTC

clone_size: .
v_call: TRBV20-1
j_call: TRBJ1-1
d_call: TRBD1
cdr3_aa: CNARGGGRTEAFF
cdr3_nt: TGCAATGCTAGAGGGGGCGGACGGACTGAAGCTTTCTTT

clone_size: .
v_call: TRBV3-1
j_call: TRBJ2-1
d_call: TRBD2
cdr3_aa: CASRGSGSFYNEQFF
cdr3_nt: TGTGCCAGCAGGGGAAGCGGGAGCTTTTACAATGAGCAGTTCTTC

clone_size: few
v_call: TRBV6-2/TRBV6-3
j_call: TRBJ2-1
d_call: .
cdr3_aa: CASKLRSSGYNEQFF
cdr3_nt: TGTGCCAGCAAACTCAGGAGTAGCGGCTACAATGAGCAGTTCTTC

clone_size: few
v_call: TRBV27
j_call: TRBJ2-7
d_call: .
cdr3_aa: CASRGSSYEQYF
cdr3_nt: TGTGCCAGCAGGGGCAGTAGCTACGAGCAGTACTTC

clone_size: few
v_call: TRBV29-1
j_call: TRBJ2-7
d_call: TRBD1
cdr3_aa: CSVGMTGFSEQYF
cdr3_nt: TGCAGCGTGGGAATGACAGGGTTTAGCGAGCAGTACTTC